The present T cell receptor beta chain was sequenced within a study of blood T cell repertoires in COVID-19 (TCRdb year 2020). As for the study more broadly: Collaborator samples came from the United States, Italy and Spain and covered acute and convalescent phases of COVID-19. The material from the prospective study consisted of cDNA or gDNA derived from T cells, B-cell-depleted T cells, or PBMCs. Subjects who had been exposed to COVID-19, were actively infected with it, or had recovered from it provided the deeply sampled blood TCRbeta repertoires that made up the dataset. The repertoires were made available in a free public database intended to serve as a resource for research on the immune response to SARS-CoV-2. Samples came from the ongoing ImmuneRACE study (first 160 participants) plus 1,254 subjects from 6 global collaborators. Nearly every sample came with metadata listing a de-identified subject ID, COVID-19 status, age in years and sex. Where available, HLA class I and class II types were taken from metadata supplied by the sample provider and were not determined by assay-based typing.

TCRbeta CDR3 regions were amplified from genomic DNA using the immunoSEQ Assay, a bias-controlled multiplex PCR. Concerning the study's data processing: Nucleated cell counts per sample were estimated from amplification of reference gene primers within the assay. To quantify the absolute abundance of each unique TCRbeta CDR3 rearrangement, sequence reads were collapsed and filtered. For each sample, productive Simpson clonality was calculated as the square root of Simpson's diversity index across productive rearrangements. Not all clones reach the TCRdb copy of this immuneACCESS table, which keeps in-frame sequences only. Checked studies attribute under half of the gap to unresolved V genes and leave the rest unexplained. D and trimming come from the DNA, and the V and J calls and clone size come from that table. Counted in this sample were over 150,000 clones; around 85% of them appeared once. Over 7% of the sample is taken by the ten largest.

Worth noting for this clone: Its antigen has not been determined. Base-call qualities are not available, and no considerably larger clone is one nucleotide away.

Trimming removed 3 bases from V and 4 bases from J; the gene matches leave 8 bases unexplained. The CDR3 measures 14 amino acids from cysteine to phenylalanine. CDR3 DNA only is kept here, 42 bases in frame from base 1. Based on the germline V gene (reference sequence), the CDR1 and CDR2 sequences are GTSNPN and SVGIG. Whole blood was collected in K2EDTA tubes by collaborating institutions according to the institutions' own protocols. For TCRbeta analysis, collaborator samples were shipped as frozen whole blood, as isolated PBMCs, or as DNA extracted from either sample type. Findings and caveats that apply to the study as a whole: How much clinical and demographic metadata was included differed by source and by participant, and the metadata was provided uncurated.

The rearrangement combines TRBV30 with TRBJ2-7, with 8 central nucleotides matching TRBD2. The clonotype comes from a man aged 50 to 60 with active or convalescent COVID-19. Sequenced material: peripheral blood. CDR3 protein: CAWSLAGGLYEQYF. Here is the DNA: TGTGCCTGGAGCCTCGCGGGGGGCTTGTACGAGCAGTACTTC.